The T cell receptor (gamma chain) under discussion was sequenced for a study of Vδ1+ human thymocytes (dated by TCRdb to 2017 to 2018). For context, the study as a whole: mRNA-level TRG and TRD CDR3 repertoires of highly purified Vdelta1+ thymocytes from young children were characterised as a data resource. The multiplex-based CDR3 amplicon strategy had previously been validated against 5'RACE-based CDR3 amplicon generation methods. General conclusions and limits of the study: The authors advised highly purified populations and single-cell validation, since unexpected Vdelta2 sequences could cause misinterpretation of bulk repertoire data. About 20% of thymic TRD sequences were found to be Vdelta2 (and few were Vdelta3) despite high sort purity, in contrast to peripheral blood Vdelta1+ controls. The thymic TRG and TRD repertoires appeared highly polyclonal, with Gaussian CDR3 length distributions, in contrast to the oligoclonal repertoires of peripheral blood. Because no clustering by age or sex was seen, donors were not stratified by age or sex in the analyses. Many TRG clonotypes were found to be shared between donors (up to about 7x10^3), whereas TRD repertoires were found to be essentially private (max roughly 120 shared).

RNA extraction was performed with the RNeasy mini kit, and reverse transcription was done with Superscript III. Multiplex PCR was used to generate CDR3 amplicons, with pooled V-gene forward primers and a constant-region reverse primer carrying Illumina adaptor overhangs. After gel purification, amplicons were indexed with Nextera index primers over roughly 8 extra PCR cycles and were then purified with AMPure XP beads. The libraries were sequenced on an Illumina MiSeq using paired-end 250 bp reads, dual indexing and a 20% PhiX spike-in. The study's processing was this. FastQC was used to check read quality, and ea-utils fastq-join was used to merge TRG read pairs. IMGT/HighV-QUEST was used to annotate the sequences, only productive sequences with an unambiguous V-gene assignment were kept, and clonotypes were defined as sequences sharing an identical CDR3 sequence. Downstream analysis used VDJtools 1.1.1, tcR 2.2.3, Treemap and vegan Shannon diversity in R 3.4.4. Via CATT, TCRdb reprocessed the public reads, and rows with identical DNA were then joined. These V and J calls are TCRdb output, not the study's own analysis. A total of roughly 24,000 gamma-chain clones appear in this sample, roughly an eighth of them only once. The ten largest clones represent under 2% of the sample.

About this clone: What this receptor recognizes is not known. No quality values exist for individual bases; no much larger clone is one base distant.

CDR1 EGSNGY and CDR2 YDSYNSKV are derived from the germline V gene. V is trimmed back by 0 bases and J by 0 bases, and the junction contains 7 bases that no gene match accounts for. Including the terminal cysteine and phenylalanine, the CDR3 comprises 17 residues. Only the CDR3 portion is preserved as DNA: 51 bases, with reading frame beginning at the first base. Thymic samples were depleted of alphabeta T cells, then CD3+ TCRVdelta1+ TCRVdelta2- thymocytes were FACS-sorted. A purity of about 97% to 99.6% was achieved for sorted Vdelta1+ thymocytes. Thymic specimens came from fewer than 10 paediatric patients undergoing corrective cardiac surgery, aged from 5 days to 15 months. Thymic tissue was dispersed, and mononuclear cells were isolated on a Histopaque-1077 density gradient. The staining antibodies were anti-TCRVdelta1 clone TS8.2, anti-TCRVdelta2 clone B6, anti-CD3 clone HIT3a and anti-TCRalphabeta clone IP26.

The sequence derives from a child younger than two who had congenital heart surgery. Sequenced sample: Vdelta1+ gamma-delta thymocytes from the thymus. The sample's cell subset or site, from its label and the paper: FACS-sorted CD3+ TCRalphabeta- TCRVdelta1+ TCRVdelta2- thymocytes. The rearrangement combines TRGV2 with TRGJP2. The CDR3 corresponds to CATWDGPADSSDWIKTF. At the DNA level, the sequence is TGTGCCACCTGGGACGGGCCCGCTGATAGTAGTGATTGGATCAAGACGTTT.